Listed below are T cell receptor beta chains from one sample, sequenced in a study of blood T cell repertoires in COVID-19. The method was immunoSEQ multiplex PCR; TCRdb's version includes in-frame clones alone and lacks a portion of them. The sample records around 390,000 clones, 87% being singletons. The specimen sequenced was PBMCs or T cells enriched from blood (not recorded which). The origin of the receptors is a woman aged 45-60 years who had recovered from COVID-19. Both conserved end residues are part of each CDR3. Each record gives: CDR3 protein, D gene, V gene, clone size. The D gene is left open where the match is weak. Clone size, where shown, is once, few, many, or a class for clones that have expanded.

CASSDWEVQETQYF . TRBV25-1 .
CASSTWTGGSYEQYF TRBD1 TRBV5-5 .
CATSTDSGGWSYEQYF TRBD2 TRBV27 .
CASSLSRAEAFF . TRBV7-8 .
CASSLEAYGYTF . TRBV28 .
CASSQERGEGGYGYTF . TRBV4-3 .
CASSLEQSYEQYF . TRBV12-3/TRBV12-4 .
CASSLELAEAFF . TRBV12-3/TRBV12-4 .
CSASATSRFEAFF . TRBV20-1 .
CASSRRGGMNTEAFF . TRBV7-6 few
CASSPQGADTGELFF TRBD1 TRBV7-9 .
CASSLYKTNQPQHF . TRBV28 .
CASRQTLTSGSREQYF TRBD2 TRBV2 once
CASSQDQLSGSGNTIYF . TRBV3-1/TRBV3-2 .
CASSRDSSGNTIYF TRBD1 TRBV5-5 .
CASSPTGGQGYVYGYTF TRBD1 TRBV14 few
CASSPAAERANSPLHF . TRBV18 .
CASSDSSQVNTEAFF . TRBV6-4 .
CASSPTVRVNTEAFF . TRBV9 .
CASNPSVGAGAEAFF . TRBV2 .
CASSLGGVVGYGYTF . TRBV28 .
CASSTGQGAYEQYF TRBD1 TRBV5-4 .
CASSQGGGLNEQFF . TRBV4-2 .
CASSSTVIGTDTQYF . TRBV27 .
CASRSDRADEKLFF TRBD1 TRBV19 .
CATSALGQDYEQYF TRBD1 TRBV15 few
CASSLKASGFYEQYF TRBD2 TRBV28 .
CASSDSTGTAANTIYF TRBD1 TRBV7-2 .
CASRRAPADQPQHF . TRBV5-1 .
CASSQDSLAGRNNEQFF TRBD2 TRBV3-1/TRBV3-2 .
CASSSGTGYEQYF TRBD1 TRBV4-3 .
CASSIRGGTDTQYF TRBD2 TRBV19 .
CSAVDSSEAFF . TRBV20-1 .
CASSRSPAGNTIYF . TRBV2 .
CASSLGKRRSSNQPQHF . TRBV7-9 .
CATAGGGEETQYF . TRBV24-1 .
CASSLGSGASDTQYF . TRBV11-2 .
CASSQEGGFGEKLFF . TRBV4-3 .
CASSEKGQGGSPLHF TRBD1 TRBV5-1 few
CASSPTGISHSYEQYF . TRBV19 .
CASSLIGVGSYNEQFF . TRBV5-1 .